This TCR beta chain was documented in a study of blood T cell repertoires in COVID-19. Overall study: Sources were T cells, B-cell-depleted T cells, or PBMCs; the material itself was cDNA or gDNA.

The CDR3 consists of 13 residues. The germline V and J ends were trimmed by 6 bases and 8 bases, with 16 bases remaining between them. As handled by the study authors: Cell counts per sample came from amplifying reference gene primers. Assay: immunoSEQ multiplex PCR; the TCRdb copy retains only in-frame clones and omits some. The DNA was the basis for D and trimming; V, J and clone size are from that table. The sample consists of 200,000 to 300,000 clones, 83% of them appearing once. Participants came from around 25 US areas, aged about 18 to 89 years. Within 2 weeks before study entry, exposed participants met a COVID-19 case.

The sample consisted of PBMCs or T cells enriched from blood (not recorded which). The chain carries TRBV12-3 or TRBV12-4 and TRBJ1-1, with unresolved D. This clonotype was sampled from a woman in her thirties or forties who had been exposed to COVID-19. CDR3 nucleotides: TGTGCCAGCAGGCGAGACGGGGAAGGGGAAGCTTTCTTT. Translating it yields CASRRDGEGEAFF.